This is a list of T cell receptor beta chains from one sample in a study of T cells in localized non-small cell lung cancer. The table came from immunoSEQ multiplex PCR; TCRdb's copy has only in-frame clones and leaves some out. The sample contains some 64,000 clones, roughly four fifths of which appear only once. The material was PBMCs, obtained before any cancer treatment. The receptors were sampled from a man aged 40 to 70 with stage II lung adenocarcinoma. Each CDR3 is given with its conserved first and last residue. A D gene is named only where the DNA matches it firmly. Clone size is not always given. Where it is, it says once, few, many or a class for expanded clones.

clone size	V gene	J gene	D gene	CDR3 DNA	CDR3 protein
NA	TRBV5-1	TRBJ2-2	TRBD1	TGCGCCAGCAGCCCGGGACAGGGGGCGTCCGGGGAGCTGTTTTTT	CASSPGQGASGELFF
NA	TRBV5-1	TRBJ2-3	TRBD1	TGCGCCAGCAGCTTGACCAGACAGGGGATAACAGATACGCAGTATTTT	CASSLTRQGITDTQYF
NA	TRBV4-1	TRBJ2-1	TRBD1	TGCGCCAGCAGCCAAGGGGGACAGGTCTACAATGAGCAGTTCTTC	CASSQGGQVYNEQFF
NA	TRBV7-3	TRBJ2-1	NA	TGTGCCAGCAGCTTAGTCGCCCAGTACTCCTACAATGAGCAGTTCTTC	CASSLVAQYSYNEQFF
NA	TRBV7-2	TRBJ2-7	TRBD2	TGTGCCAGCAGCTCCTCAGGACTAGGAGGATACGAGCAGTACTTC	CASSSSGLGGYEQYF
NA	TRBV21-1	TRBJ2-1	NA	TGTGCCAGCAGCAAGTACACTAGCGGGAACAATGAGCAGTTCTTC	CASSKYTSGNNEQFF
NA	TRBV6-5	TRBJ2-4	TRBD1	TGTGCCAGCAGTCGGGACAGGGCCGCCAAAAACATTCAGTACTTC	CASSRDRAAKNIQYF
NA	TRBV7-3	TRBJ2-1	TRBD2	TGTGCCAGCAGCTTCACTAGCGGGAGCTACAATGAGCAGTTCTTC	CASSFTSGSYNEQFF
NA	TRBV9	TRBJ2-1	NA	TGTGCCAGCAGCGCCAGCAATGAGCAGTTCTTC	CASSASNEQFF
few	TRBV7-3	TRBJ2-3	NA	TGTGCCAGCAGCCCCGGAGGGGTGACAGATACGCAGTATTTT	CASSPGGVTDTQYF
NA	TRBV11-2	TRBJ2-5	NA	TGTGCCAGCAGCTTAGATGGACAGTTAGGGCCCCAAGAGACCCAGTACTTC	CASSLDGQLGPQETQYF
NA	TRBV5-1	TRBJ2-3	NA	TGCGCCAGCAGACCCCCATCTAGCACAGATACGCAGTATTTT	CASRPPSSTDTQYF
NA	TRBV30	TRBJ2-3	NA	TGTGCCTGGAGTGTACGTTCTAGCACAGATACGCAGTATTTT	CAWSVRSSTDTQYF
NA	TRBV7-9	TRBJ2-2	TRBD1	TGTGCCAGCACAATGGGACAGGGGAACACCGGGGAGCTGTTTTTT	CASTMGQGNTGELFF
NA	TRBV19	TRBJ1-1	NA	TGTGCCAGTAGTATAGAAATCGGACATTTGAACACTGAAGCTTTCTTT	CASSIEIGHLNTEAFF
NA	TRBV7-3	TRBJ1-1	NA	TGTGCCAGCAGCCCTACAGGGAAGGAGGGCACTGAAGCTTTCTTT	CASSPTGKEGTEAFF
NA	TRBV27	TRBJ2-1	NA	TGTGCCACCTGGGGAGAGAACTACAATGAGCAGTTCTTC	CATWGENYNEQFF
NA	TRBV18	TRBJ2-7	TRBD2	TGTGCCAGCTCACCAGCAGCGGGAGCTTCCTACGAGCAGTACTTC	CASSPAAGASYEQYF
NA	TRBV6-1	TRBJ2-1	NA	TGTGCCAGCAGTTATGAACTAGGGGATGAGCAGTTCTTC	CASSYELGDEQFF
NA	TRBV7-3	TRBJ2-1	NA	TGTGCCAGCAGCTCCTTAATAGGGAATGAGCAGTTCTTC	CASSSLIGNEQFF
NA	TRBV29-1	TRBJ2-7	NA	TGCAGCGCTGGGGTGGGGAACGAGCAGTACTTC	CSAGVGNEQYF
NA	TRBV20-1	TRBJ2-3	TRBD2	TGCAGTGCTGGACTAGCGAGAACGCAGTATTTT	CSAGLARTQYF
NA	TRBV29-1	TRBJ1-2	NA	TGCAGCGTTGAAGACCGACCGAGAGCTAACTATGGCTACACCTTC	CSVEDRPRANYGYTF
NA	TRBV18	TRBJ2-3	NA	TGTGCCAGCTCACCACCGACAGATACGCAGTATTTT	CASSPPTDTQYF
NA	TRBV19	TRBJ2-7	NA	TGTGCCAGTAGTATAATTTTCGGCTACGAGCAGTACTTC	CASSIIFGYEQYF
NA	TRBV18	TRBJ1-3	NA	TGTGCCAGCTCACCACAGCCTGGCTCTGGAAACACCATATATTTT	CASSPQPGSGNTIYF
few	TRBV5-6	TRBJ1-1	NA	TGTGCCAGCAGCTTAGGAGGGCCCACTGAAGCTTTCTTT	CASSLGGPTEAFF
few	TRBV9	TRBJ1-1	NA	TGTGCCAGCAGCGTAGGAATGAACACTGAAGCTTTCTTT	CASSVGMNTEAFF
few	TRBV2	TRBJ1-4	NA	TGTGCCAGCAGGCAGGGAGTGGATGAAAAACTGTTTTTT	CASRQGVDEKLFF
NA	TRBV29-1	TRBJ1-1	NA	TGCAGCGTCCAAATGAGGGGAGGTACTGAAGCTTTCTTT	CSVQMRGGTEAFF
NA	TRBV2	TRBJ2-7	NA	TGTGCCAGCAGTGGACGGGACGGATTCTACGAGCAGTACTTC	CASSGRDGFYEQYF
once	TRBV18	TRBJ2-6	NA	TGTGCCAGCTCACCACTAGGAGCCGGGGCCAACGTCCTGACTTTC	CASSPLGAGANVLTF
NA	TRBV5-4	TRBJ1-1	NA	TGTGCCAGCAGCCAAAAAGTAACAGGCCCTGAAGCTTTCTTT	CASSQKVTGPEAFF
few	TRBV18	TRBJ2-7	TRBD2	TGTGCCAGCTCACCTCAGGGCGGGGGCTACGAGCAGTACTTC	CASSPQGGGYEQYF
NA	TRBV19	TRBJ2-2	TRBD2	TGTGCCAGCTTACTAGCGGGAGGGTACACCGGGGAGCTGTTTTTT	CASLLAGGYTGELFF
once	TRBV27	TRBJ2-7	TRBD2	TGTGCCAGCAGTTTCAGGGGTGTAGGTCTAGCGGGAGGCTCTTGGGGCGAGCAGTACTTC	CASSFRGVGLAGGSWGEQYF
NA	TRBV4-1	TRBJ1-2	NA	TGCGCCAGCAGCCAAGAGGGCGCGGGAGGAGGGGGCTACACCTTC	CASSQEGAGGGGYTF
NA	TRBV29-1	TRBJ1-2	NA	TGCAGCGTTGAGGGGGATGGCTACACCTTC	CSVEGDGYTF
NA	TRBV29-1	TRBJ2-5	TRBD1	TGCAGCGCCGCGCGGGGACAGGGTTTGGAGACCCAGTACTTC	CSAARGQGLETQYF
NA	TRBV4-3	TRBJ2-2	NA	TGCGCCAGCAGCCAAGTATCACCCGGGGAGCTGTTTTTT	CASSQVSPGELFF
NA	TRBV11-2	TRBJ2-7	NA	TGTGCCAGCAGCTTCCTGGGGCTAGCCGCCTACGAGCAGTACTTC	CASSFLGLAAYEQYF
NA	TRBV30	TRBJ1-3	TRBD1	TGTGCCTGGGGAAAGGACAGGGCCTCTGGAAACACCATATATTTT	CAWGKDRASGNTIYF